The source of this T cell receptor beta chain is a study of Graves' ophthalmopathy and Graves' hyperthyroidism. Notes on the study in general: Sensitivity of about 70% and specificity of less than 75% were achieved by the model that predicted ophthalmopathy progression. Thyroid clonotypes that were expanded above 0.001 frequency mostly also appeared in blood. Ophthalmopathy could be told apart from stable hyperthyroidism by a 13-signature model (around 90% sensitivity, about 80% specificity).

This clonotype was counted many times. Its antigen is still unknown. RNA transcripts yielded amplified TCR beta CDR3 regions. Second-round multiplex PCR came after a first-round RT-PCR that employed HTBI primers. TCRdb redid the calling of the multiplex PCR reads with MiXCR, one entry per CDR3 protein. This sample yields under 200,000 distinct CDR3 sequences, of which 37% are seen a single time; approximately 6.3% belongs to the top ten. Germline CDR1 reads LNHDA; CDR2 reads SQIVND (reference sequence). V lost 7 bases, J lost 6 bases, and 15 bases lay in between. The CDR3 consists of 13 residues. Orbital computed tomography and thyroid ultrasound, along with TRAb, serum thyroxine and clinical symptoms, underpinned diagnosis.

The sequence derives from a woman between 40 and 50 years old with Graves' ophthalmopathy. V and J are TRBV19 and TRBJ1-1; possibly TRBD1 for D (5 bases). What was sequenced was peripheral blood. The CDR3 region has the DNA TGTGCCAGTAACACCCTCAGGGACGCTGAAGCTTTCTTT. Translated: CASNTLRDAEAFF.